These 26 T cell receptor beta chains originate from one sample sequenced in a study of PD-1 blockade in mismatch repair-deficient tumors. Here immunoSEQ multiplex PCR was the method, and the copy in TCRdb shows in-frame clones only, minus some. The data show around 50,000 clones, around 77% seen once. Source: PBMCs, taken before pembrolizumab treatment. The receptors shown here come from an adult with mismatch repair-deficient cancer.

The chain links TRBV6-5 to TRBJ2-4; possibly TRBD1 or TRBD2 for D (5 bases each). The CDR3 sequence is 15 residues long. V lost 2 bases and J 9 bases, leaving 17 bases between the germline ends. Germline loops: CDR1 MNHEY, CDR2 SVGAGI. CDR3: CASSYLGVGLGIQYF. DNA of the CDR3: TGTGCCAGCAGTTACCTGGGGGTGGGGTTAGGCATTCAGTACTTC.

The V call is TRBV5-1, the J call TRBJ2-1; TRBD1 matches 10 bases. Germline CDR1 SGHRS, CDR2 YFSETQ. The V and J ends lost 4 bases and 6 bases, in that order; junction bases with no gene match: 13. CDR3 size: 17 residues. The CDR3 protein is CASSVGGGTGVFNEQFF. Written as DNA, the CDR3 is TGCGCCAGCAGCGTCGGGGGCGGGACAGGGGTATTCAATGAGCAGTTCTTC.

The chain recombines TRBV28 with TRBJ2-7, with 9 bases lining up with TRBD1. This CDR3 comprises 14 residues. CDR1 is MDHEN, CDR2 SYDVKM, per germline. V was clipped by 2 bases and J by 5 bases; unmatched bases: 4. The CDR3 here is CASSLPGDRDEQYF. In DNA, the CDR3 is TGTGCCAGCAGTTTACCGGGGGACAGGGACGAGCAGTACTTC. The full variable domain, with the rest looked up from reference TRBV28 and TRBJ2-7, is DVKVTQSSRYLVKRTGEKVFLECVQDMDHENMFWYRQDPGLGLRLIYFSYDVKMKEKGDIPEGYSVSREKKERFSLILESASTNQTSMYLCASSLPGDRDEQYFGPGTRLTVT.

The chain recombines TRBV4-1 with TRBJ2-5, with TRBD1 matching over 7 bases. The J call may be incorrect, as the DNA end agrees better with TRBJ2-7. Germline CDR1 MGHRA, CDR2 YSYEKL. This CDR3 has 15 amino acids. This chain's CDR3 is CASSQAGQRSYEQYF. Written as DNA, the CDR3 is TGCGCCAGCAGCCAAGCGGGACAGCGCTCCTACGAGCAGTACTTC.

The rearrangement links TRBV30 to TRBJ1-2, with 10 bases lining up with TRBD1. V gave up 7 bases and J gave up 12 bases; unmatched junction bases: 11. From germline, CDR1 is GTSNPN and CDR2 SVGIG (reference sequence). CDR3 length equals 12 residues. CDR3 coding DNA: TGTGCCTCCCCACGCCGGGACAGGGGCAACACCTTC. It yields the protein CASPRRDRGNTF.

This chain uses TRBV11-2 with TRBJ2-7; no definite D call. The CDR3 is made up of 15 amino acids. Trimming cost V 1 base and J 3 bases, with 13 bases left between them. In germline, CDR1 is SGHAT, CDR2 FQNNGV. CDR3 sequence reads: CASSLVARQNYEQYF. Here the CDR3 DNA reads TGTGCCAGCAGCTTAGTCGCTCGGCAGAACTACGAGCAGTACTTC.

This clone has only one observation. The chain uses TRBV28 and TRBJ2-5; 7 nucleotides agree with TRBD1. The germline gives CDR1 MDHEN, CDR2 SYDVKM. This CDR3 region has 14 residues. With 2 bases clipped from V and 1 base from J, the junction kept 1 base outside the gene matches. The CDR3 reads CASSLPGGQETQYF. The DNA of the CDR3 is TGTGCCAGCAGTTTACCAGGGGGCCAAGAGACCCAGTACTTC.

The chain is built from TRBV7-2 and TRBJ1-2; no clear D gene. V lost 1 base and J 4 bases, leaving 4 bases between the germline ends. Germline V gene lookup returns CDR1 SGHTA and CDR2 FQGNSA. The CDR3 spans 12 residues. The CDR3 nucleotides read TGTGCCAGCAGCTTAGTAAGCTATGGCTACACCTTC. Translated: CASSLVSYGYTF.

The genes are TRBV7-2 and TRBJ2-7; D call uncertain. Trimming took off 0 bases at V and 5 bases at J, with 14 bases between the two ends. There are 15 residues in the CDR3. The germline V gene has CDR1 SGHTA and CDR2 FQGNSA. As DNA, the CDR3 is TGTGCCAGCAGCTTAGCCGGGCTAGTCGCCAACGAGCAGTACTTC. Amino acids: CASSLAGLVANEQYF.

J is TRBJ2-7 and V is TRBV7-9; D may be TRBD1 (6 bases). V was cut by 6 bases and J by 0 bases, with 12 bases left in between. CDR1 SEHNR and CDR2 FQNEAQ come from the germline V gene (reference sequence). The CDR3 contains 14 residues. The DNA of the CDR3 is TGTGCCAGCAGGGCTGACAGGTTCTCCTACGAGCAGTACTTC. Encoded protein: CASRADRFSYEQYF.

The chain employs TRBV19 and TRBJ2-7; 8 bases line up with TRBD2. Germline assignment: CDR1 LNHDA and CDR2 SQIVND (reference sequence). This CDR3 is 16 amino acids long. V was clipped by 10 bases and J by 7 bases; unmatched bases: 21. Here the CDR3 DNA reads TGTGCCACAAGCGGGCCCCACAGCGGCCGGGGGGGGGAGCAGTACTTC. Its translation: CATSGPHSGRGGEQYF.

This clone was counted a few times. The V gene is TRBV18, the J gene TRBJ2-3, with unresolved D. Germline CDR1 reads KGHSH; CDR2 reads LQKENI. Trimming left V 2 bases short and J 7 bases short, with 10 bases between. This CDR3 has 13 amino acids. This CDR3 reads CASSPLDGNTQYF. Written as DNA, the CDR3 is TGTGCCAGCTCACCATTGGACGGAAATACGCAGTATTTT.

The V gene is TRBV12-5, the J gene TRBJ2-2, with a weak D call TRBD2 (5 bases). The CDR3 is 15 residues long. Germline V gene sequence: CDR1 LGHNT, CDR2 FRNRAP. V lost 0 bases, J lost 3 bases, and 8 bases lay in between. The CDR3 protein is CASGLVSGYTGELFF. Written as DNA, the CDR3 is TGTGCTAGTGGTTTGGTATCGGGGTACACCGGGGAGCTGTTTTTT.

V gene TRBV7-9 combines with J gene TRBJ2-5; D may be TRBD1 (5 bases). Per the germline V gene, CDR1 is SEHNR and CDR2 is FQNEAQ (reference sequence). CDR3 size: 14 residues. V was pared by 5 bases and J by 2 bases, with 12 bases between. The CDR3 region is CASSLGAGQETQYF. CDR3 nucleotides: TGTGCCAGCAGCCTTGGGGCAGGGCAAGAGACCCAGTACTTC.

This clone was observed once. At one boundary the junction diverges from the germline segment, which might be a read error. The chain carries TRBV4-3 and TRBJ2-1; 7 bases match TRBD1. This CDR3 spans 15 amino acids. Germline V gives CDR1 LGHNA, CDR2 YSLEER. The CDR3 is CASSKDLNRGNEQFF. DNA for the CDR3: TGCGCCAGCAGCAAAGACCTCAACAGGGGCAATGAGCAGTTCTTC.

The DNA of the CDR3 is TGTGCCAGCAGCAGAAAAGGGCCCGGGGAGCTGTTTTTT. It encodes CASSRKGPGELFF. V and J are TRBV5-4 and TRBJ2-2; D gene ambiguous. Germline V gene data show CDR1 as SGHNT and CDR2 as YYREEE (reference sequence). Trimming removed 4 bases from V and 6 bases from J, with 10 bases in between. CDR3 length equals 13 residues.

The chain has TRBV5-4 and TRBJ2-7; 9 bases align to TRBD1. CDR3 length: 17 residues. CDR1 is SGHNT, CDR2 YYREEE, per germline (reference sequence). Losses at the gene ends were 0 bases for V and 0 bases for J; bases not matched to a gene: 7. The CDR3 nucleotides read TGTGCCAGCAGCTTGGGGGGCCCGGGACAGGGCTCCTACGAGCAGTACTTC. Protein product: CASSLGGPGQGSYEQYF.

The rearrangement links TRBV6-5 to TRBJ2-7; no clear D. Germline loops: CDR1 MNHEY, CDR2 SVGAGI. The ends were cut back, 2 bases at V and 2 bases at J, with 7 bases in the middle. CDR3 length: 13 amino acids. The CDR3: CASSYGRTYEQYF. In DNA, the CDR3 is TGTGCCAGCAGTTACGGACGTACCTACGAGCAGTACTTC.

The chain carries TRBV7-6 and TRBJ1-6; D not resolved. V was pared by 5 bases and J by 10 bases, with 12 bases between. Looked up from germline, CDR1 is SGHVS and CDR2 is FNYEAQ. CDR3 length: 13 residues. The CDR3 DNA reads as TGTGCCAGCAGCCCGACGGCCTGGTCACCCCTCCACTTT. Protein sequence: CASSPTAWSPLHF.

This chain joins TRBV4-1 and TRBJ2-2, with D perhaps TRBD1 (6 bases). CDR1 is MGHRA, CDR2 YSYEKL, per germline. CDR3 size: 14 residues. Trimming cost V 1 base and J 10 bases, with 13 bases left between them. In DNA form, the CDR3 reads TGCGCCAGCAGCCAAGTCAGGGGCTTGGAGGAGCTGTTTTTT. Its protein product is CASSQVRGLEELFF.

Comment on this clone: The junction does not match germline at one end; this may be a read error. This sequence joins TRBV7-7 and TRBJ2-3; D gene ambiguous. The CDR3 totals 13 residues. Germline V lookup: CDR1 SSHAT, CDR2 FNYEAQ (reference sequence). For the CDR3, the DNA is TGTGCTAGCAGCCCTGCAAGCACAGATACGCAGTATTTT. It is translated as CASSPASTDTQYF.

The genes are TRBV6-5 and TRBJ1-2; D might be TRBD1 (5 bases). Per the germline V gene, CDR1 is MNHEY and CDR2 is SVGAGI. The CDR3 totals 14 residues. V was shortened by 6 bases and J by 8 bases, with 19 bases between the two germline ends. CDR3 DNA sequence: TGTGCCAGCAGCCCCCCCGGGGCCCGGAGAGGCTACACCTTC. Protein product: CASSPPGARRGYTF.

This chain uses TRBV28 with TRBJ1-1, with D possibly TRBD1 on 5 matching bases. CDR1 is MDHEN and CDR2 is SYDVKM in the germline V gene. Deletions cut 4 bases from V and 1 base from J, with 7 bases between. This CDR3 region has 13 residues. The CDR3 protein is CASSSGTNTEAFF. Written as DNA, the CDR3 is TGTGCCAGCAGTTCCGGGACGAACACTGAAGCTTTCTTT. The variable domain in full, completed from reference TRBV28 and TRBJ1-1, reads DVKVTQSSRYLVKRTGEKVFLECVQDMDHENMFWYRQDPGLGLRLIYFSYDVKMKEKGDIPEGYSVSREKKERFSLILESASTNQTSMYLCASSSGTNTEAFFGQGTRLTVV.

This chain joins TRBV28 and TRBJ2-1, with D perhaps matching TRBD1 or TRBD2 (5 bases each). The CDR3 spans 11 residues. The germline V gene has CDR1 MDHEN and CDR2 SYDVKM. Deletions cut 2 bases from V and 12 bases from J, with 8 bases between. CDR3 in amino acids: CASSLEGRQFF. The CDR3 nucleotides read TGTGCCAGCAGTTTAGAGGGACGGCAGTTCTTC. The complete variable domain, with remaining parts taken from reference TRBV28 and TRBJ2-1, reads DVKVTQSSRYLVKRTGEKVFLECVQDMDHENMFWYRQDPGLGLRLIYFSYDVKMKEKGDIPEGYSVSREKKERFSLILESASTNQTSMYLCASSLEGRQFFGPGTRLTVL.

The J gene is TRBJ2-3, the V gene TRBV27; D not resolved. Trimming took 4 bases from V and 5 from J, leaving 13 bases between them. Per the germline V gene, CDR1 is MNHEY and CDR2 is SMNVEV (reference sequence). The CDR3 consists of 14 residues. CDR3 in DNA: TGTGCCAGCAGTTCCAGAACTGGAAGAGATACGCAGTATTTT. Translated: CASSSRTGRDTQYF.

The table lists this clone with a few counts. The chain joins TRBV27 to TRBJ1-2, with TRBD1 as a possible D gene (6 bases). CDR3 length equals 12 residues. Trimming removed 6 bases from V and 11 bases from J, with 16 bases in between. CDR1 is MNHEY, CDR2 SMNVEV, per germline (reference sequence). CDR3 coding DNA: TGTGCCAGCAGACCCGCCAACAGGGAGTACACCTTC. It is translated as CASRPANREYTF.